This entry concerns a single T cell receptor beta chain. Its antigen is still unknown. The sample comes from a study of cytomegalovirus exposure and HLA in healthy donors. Per germline, CDR1 SGDLS and CDR2 YYNGEE. Deletions cut 2 bases from V and 1 base from J, with 15 bases between. The CDR3 loop spans 16 amino acids. Using immunoSEQ multiplex PCR, the repertoire was profiled, and TCRdb retains in-frame clones only, with some absent. The data contain fewer than 200,000 clones, roughly 85% of them seen just once; the ten biggest clones take up 16%. General study findings and limits: The tendency of first-cohort TCR clusters to co-occur in the 120 or so validation repertoires was the finding of a later analysis.

The source of this sequence is a man between 18 and 29 years old in good health and CMV-seropositive. What was sequenced was PBMCs. The V and J genes are TRBV9 and TRBJ1-1; TRBD1 is a possible D gene (5 bases). The CDR3 spells CASSVGPRGRNTEAFF. The DNA for the CDR3 is TGTGCCAGCAGCGTCGGACCTCGGGGGAGGAACACTGAAGCTTTCTTT.